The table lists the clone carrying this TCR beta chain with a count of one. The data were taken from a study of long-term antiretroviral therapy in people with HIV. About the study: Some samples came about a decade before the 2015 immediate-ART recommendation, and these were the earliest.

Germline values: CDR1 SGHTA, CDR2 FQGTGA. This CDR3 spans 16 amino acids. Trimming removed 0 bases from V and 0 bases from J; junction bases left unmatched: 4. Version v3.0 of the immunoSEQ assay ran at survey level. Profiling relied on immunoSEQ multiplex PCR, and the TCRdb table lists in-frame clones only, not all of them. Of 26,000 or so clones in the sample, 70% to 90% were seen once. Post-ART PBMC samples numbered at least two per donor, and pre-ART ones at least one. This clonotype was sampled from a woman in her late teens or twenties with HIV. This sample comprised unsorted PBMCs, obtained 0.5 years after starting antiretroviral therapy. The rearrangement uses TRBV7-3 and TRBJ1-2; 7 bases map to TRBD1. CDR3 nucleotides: TGTGCCAGCAGCTTAACCTCGGACAGGACTAACTATGGCTACACCTTC. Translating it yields CASSLTSDRTNYGYTF.